The sequence of this TCR beta chain was determined in a study of cytomegalovirus exposure and HLA in healthy donors. Study details: Under 85% of 398 genotyped donors fell in the Caucasian-associated ancestry cluster. The study, taken as a whole, reports: Serostatus for CMV was the only available immune exposure information. Per published accounts, TCR beta sequences correctly predicted the HLA-A and HLA-B alleles of most subjects.

Primers: 60 Vbeta forward and 13 Jbeta reverse. TCRdb's copy holds only in-frame clones and misses some; the assay was immunoSEQ multiplex PCR. The sample lists tens of thousands of clones; 70% to 85% were seen once. Points on this clone: Antigen: not known.

The TCR sequence derives from a man aged 50 or older in good health and CMV-seronegative. Sequenced sample: PBMCs.

The CDR3 bases are TGTGCCAGCAGCTCCGACTACTACGAGCAGTACTTC. Its protein product is CASSSDYYEQYF. V gene TRBV7-6 combines with J gene TRBJ2-7, with D maybe TRBD2 (5 bases). This CDR3 is built from 12 residues. The germline V gene encodes CDR1 SGHVS and CDR2 FNYEAQ. Between the trimmed V and J ends, which lost 4 bases and 3 bases, there was a span of 7 bases.